This T cell receptor (beta chain) was profiled in a study of blood T cell repertoires in COVID-19. The overall study: Specimens from acute and convalescent COVID-19 originated in the United States, Italy and Spain.

This clone was detected only once. Per the original methods: Reference gene primer amplification yielded estimated nucleated cell counts. TCRdb's copy holds only in-frame clones and misses some; the assay was immunoSEQ multiplex PCR. That table supplies the V and J calls and clone size; D and trimming were determined from the DNA. The profile shows approximately 49,000 clones, roughly 79% of them singletons. The CDR3 spans 13 residues. The V end lost 3 bases, the J end lost 6 bases, and 10 bases lay between the germline ends. CDR1 is SGHRS and CDR2 is YFSETQ in the germline V gene. Seattle cases were enrolled at active infection and followed longitudinally.

The gene calls are TRBV5-1 and TRBJ2-1; no clear D gene. The material sequenced was peripheral blood. The origin of this receptor is a woman over 75 with COVID-19, enrolled during active disease. The CDR3 region is CASSYPPGNEQFF. CDR3 sequence (DNA): TGCGCCAGCAGCTACCCTCCCGGCAATGAGCAGTTCTTC.